This TCR beta chain derives from a study of control samples from healthy donors and cancer patients. The CDR3 totals 17 residues. Trimming cost V 2 bases and J 3 bases, with 21 bases left between them. Germline assignment: CDR1 SGHRS and CDR2 YFSETQ. The assay was immunoSEQ multiplex PCR, and TCRdb's table has in-frame clones only and misses some. Found here are about 130,000 clones, just under 95% of them singletons; the top ten hold less than 4%. The receptor was derived from a man aged 25 to 40 in good health. This chain joins TRBV5-1 and TRBJ2-7, with D tentatively TRBD1 or TRBD2 (6 bases each). What was sequenced was blood. The CDR3 loop is CASSFTGGGNGVYEQYF. The CDR3 coding sequence is TGCGCCAGCAGCTTCACCGGAGGGGGGAATGGGGTCTACGAGCAGTACTTC.